Shown below are 18 T cell receptor beta chains from a single sample sequenced in a study of CD8+ T cells in alopecia areata. Treatment here: oral pan-JAK inhibitor, 5-10 mg twice daily. RNA, once extracted, was reverse transcribed into cDNA for use as the sequencing template. Only in-frame clones appear in the TCRdb table, and some are missing; sequencing was by immunoSEQ multiplex PCR. Of about 250,000 clones listed, 60% were seen once; the top ten hold about 0.89%. The specimen comprised CD4+ T cells sorted from blood, sampled at roughly week 52, from a patient treated with tofacitinib. Every receptor here comes from a human donor with alopecia areata.

This clone has more than one count but fewer than ten. The chain uses TRBV10-3 and TRBJ1-5; D gene ambiguous. CDR1 ENHRY and CDR2 SYGVKD come from the germline V gene. The CDR3 has 12 residues. Trimming took off 0 bases at V and 13 bases at J, with 10 bases between the two ends. In nucleotides, the CDR3 is TGTGCCATCAGTGAGTCGGGTACTACTCAGCATTTT. Protein: CAISESGTTQHF.

This clone was detected once. The rearrangement uses TRBV9 and TRBJ1-2, with D unresolved. CDR1 is SGDLS and CDR2 is YYNGEE in the germline V gene. V lost 0 bases and J lost 5, with 14 bases in between. The CDR3 spans 15 residues. CDR3 in DNA: TGTGCCAGCAGCGTAGGACCCACGGAAGAGTATGGCTACACCTTC. Translated: CASSVGPTEEYGYTF.

This clone appeared once. The chain has TRBV30 and TRBJ2-7; D is possibly TRBD2 (6 bases). Trimming pared 2 bases from V and 3 bases from J, leaving 11 bases between. The CDR3 is 13 amino acids. Germline V gene sequence: CDR1 GTSNPN, CDR2 SVGIG (reference sequence). CDR3 loop: CAWSRGMLYEQYF. The CDR3 region has the DNA TGTGCCTGGAGTCGGGGGATGCTCTACGAGCAGTACTTC.

The rearrangement uses TRBV10-3 and TRBJ2-1; D remains ambiguous. Trimming removed 0 bases from V and 15 bases from J, with 15 bases in between. Germline V CDR1 and CDR2: ENHRY, SYGVKD. The CDR3 loop spans 13 amino acids. This chain's CDR3 is CAISESGLLATFF. The CDR3 DNA sequence: TGTGCCATCAGTGAGTCCGGCCTACTCGCGACGTTCTTC.

This chain links TRBV5-6 with TRBJ1-2; a possible D gene is TRBD1 (6 bases). CDR3 length equals 14 residues. Germline-derived CDR1 and CDR2 are SGHDT and YYEEEE. Trimming removed 6 bases from V and 8 bases from J, with 20 bases in between. CDR3 sequence (DNA): TGTGCCAGCACCTATGTTAACAGGGAGATAGGCTACACCTTC. This codes for CASTYVNREIGYTF.

This clone was seen more than once but under ten times. The junction departs from germline at one end; a sequencing error may be responsible. This chain connects TRBV30 to TRBJ2-2; maybe TRBD2 (5 bases). The CDR3 sequence is 15 residues long. Germline lookup yields CDR1 GTSNPN and CDR2 SVGIG (reference sequence). CDR3 loop: CARSVGGSNTGELFF. The CDR3 bases are TGTGCCCGGAGTGTCGGAGGCTCGAACACCGGGGAGCTGTTTTTT.

The rearrangement links TRBV7-2 to TRBJ2-1; 7 nucleotides line up with TRBD1. J was trimmed by 6 bases and V by 5 bases; bases with no gene match: 10. The CDR3 contains 15 residues. Germline V lookup: CDR1 SGHTA, CDR2 FQGNSA. In DNA form, the CDR3 reads TGTGCCAGCAGCCCCAAGAGGGGGCCGGCCAATGAGCAGTTCTTC. It encodes CASSPKRGPANEQFF.

The V gene is TRBV7-2, the J gene TRBJ1-6, with D possibly TRBD1 on 5 matching bases. Trimming removed 5 bases at V and 13 bases at J, with 15 bases between. This CDR3 has 13 amino acids. Germline CDR1 is SGHTA and CDR2 is FQGNSA. DNA of the CDR3: TGTGCCAGCAGCCCGGGGCCGCCCTCGCCCCTCCACTTT. As protein: CASSPGPPSPLHF.

This clone has more than one count but fewer than ten. V is TRBV5-1 and J is TRBJ2-3; 13 bases are a match to TRBD2. Germline V gene sequence: CDR1 SGHRS, CDR2 YFSETQ. The CDR3 contains 16 residues. Trimming at V came to 4 bases and at J to 3 bases, leaving 5 bases not matched to a gene. CDR3 residues: CASSPGTSGTTDTQYF. The CDR3 nucleotides are TGCGCCAGCAGCCCGGGGACTAGCGGGACGACAGATACGCAGTATTTT.

The rearrangement links TRBV29-1 to TRBJ2-1; D is unresolved. Looked up from germline, CDR1 is SQVTM and CDR2 is ANQGSEA. The V and J ends lost 4 bases and 10 bases respectively, with 26 bases between them. This CDR3 region has 16 residues. Here the CDR3 DNA reads TGCAGCGTTGTAAGGGATCTCGGGCCTGGGATAGAGGAGCAGTTCTTC. Translated: CSVVRDLGPGIEEQFF.

The chain uses TRBV5-1 and TRBJ2-7, with 7 bases identical to TRBD1. From germline, CDR1 is SGHRS and CDR2 YFSETQ. The ends lost 7 bases at V and 5 bases at J; junction bases unmatched: 9. The CDR3 spans 13 residues. CDR3 DNA sequence: TGCGCCAGCCGTTGGACAGGTTCCCACGAGCAGTACTTC. It encodes CASRWTGSHEQYF.

The chain combines TRBV30 with TRBJ1-1; 9 bases match TRBD1. Per the germline V gene, CDR1 is GTSNPN and CDR2 is SVGIG (reference sequence). The CDR3 is made up of 20 amino acids. V was clipped by 6 bases and J by 3 bases; unmatched bases: 26. CDR3 protein: CACPLAAGTGISAFYTEAFF. The CDR3 nucleotides read TGTGCCTGCCCACTCGCGGCCGGGACAGGGATCTCCGCATTCTACACTGAAGCTTTCTTT.

DNA of the CDR3: TGTGCCAGCATGGTTCAGAAAAGCGAGCAGTACTTC. Its translation is CASMVQKSEQYF. The V gene is TRBV2, the J gene TRBJ2-7; D gene uncertain. This CDR3 has 12 residues. The germline V gene encodes CDR1 SNHLY and CDR2 FYNNEI. With 7 bases removed from V and 6 bases from J, the gap between germline ends came to 13 bases.

This clone has a handful of counts. The J gene is TRBJ1-2, the V gene TRBV29-1; no reliable D call. Germline V gene lookup returns CDR1 SQVTM and CDR2 ANQGSEA. V lost 7 bases and J 8 bases, leaving 11 bases between the germline ends. The CDR3 length is 10 residues. CDR3 protein: CSAVGEGYTF. Here the CDR3 DNA reads TGCAGCGCCGTTGGGGAAGGCTACACCTTC.

V is TRBV5-1 and J is TRBJ1-5; no firm D call. The CDR3 loop spans 16 amino acids. Trimming pared 4 bases from V and 5 bases from J, leaving 19 bases between. CDR1 SGHRS and CDR2 YFSETQ come from the germline V gene. For the CDR3, the DNA is TGCGCCAGCAGCATTACGACGGGAAACTTTTATCAGCCCCAGCATTTT. Encoded protein: CASSITTGNFYQPQHF.

This chain joins TRBV19 and TRBJ1-2; D remains unclear. The CDR3 runs 11 residues. The V end lost 11 bases, the J end lost 4 bases, and 11 bases lay between the germline ends. Germline V gene lookup returns CDR1 LNHDA and CDR2 SQIVND (reference sequence). CDR3 DNA: TGTGCCTCGGGGTTGCTCTATGGCTACACCTTC. Amino acid sequence: CASGLLYGYTF.

This clone occurred a few times. The rearrangement links TRBV7-9 to TRBJ2-3, with a possible D match to TRBD2 (5 bases). The CDR3 spans 14 residues. Trimming cost V 3 bases and J 4 bases, with 11 bases left between them. In germline, CDR1 is SEHNR, CDR2 FQNEAQ (reference sequence). CDR3 sequence reads: CASSFYSSSDTQYF. Written as DNA, the CDR3 is TGTGCCAGCAGCTTCTATTCTAGCTCAGATACGCAGTATTTT.

This clone showed up just a few times. J is TRBJ2-3 and V is TRBV10-3, with 9 nucleotides matching TRBD2. The ends lost 6 bases at V and 1 base at J; junction bases unmatched: 2. From germline, CDR1 is ENHRY and CDR2 SYGVKD. CDR3 length: 14 residues. This CDR3 reads CAIRIAGGTDTQYF. The CDR3, as DNA: TGTGCCATCAGGATAGCGGGGGGCACAGATACGCAGTATTTT.